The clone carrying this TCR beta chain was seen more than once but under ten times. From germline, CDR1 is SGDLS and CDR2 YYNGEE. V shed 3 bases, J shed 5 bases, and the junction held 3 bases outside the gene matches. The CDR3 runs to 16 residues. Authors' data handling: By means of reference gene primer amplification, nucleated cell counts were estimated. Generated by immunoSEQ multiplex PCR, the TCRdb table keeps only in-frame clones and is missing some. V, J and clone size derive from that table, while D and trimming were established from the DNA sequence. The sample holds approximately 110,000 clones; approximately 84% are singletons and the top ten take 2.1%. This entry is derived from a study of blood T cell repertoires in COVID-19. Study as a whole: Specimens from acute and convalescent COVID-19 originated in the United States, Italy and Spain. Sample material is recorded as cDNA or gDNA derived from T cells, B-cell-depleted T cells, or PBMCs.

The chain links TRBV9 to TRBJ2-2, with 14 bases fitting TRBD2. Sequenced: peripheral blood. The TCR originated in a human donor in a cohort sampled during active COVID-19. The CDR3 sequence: CASSARLAGGTGELFF. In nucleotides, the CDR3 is TGTGCCAGCAGCGCCCGACTAGCGGGAGGGACCGGGGAGCTGTTTTTT.